Each of the 20 T cell receptor beta chains below was sequenced from the same sample in a study of blood T cell repertoires in COVID-19. Sequenced by immunoSEQ multiplex PCR; TCRdb stores in-frame clones only, minus some. The sample includes around 230,000 clones, around 85% of them seen just once. The sequenced material came from peripheral blood. The receptors were gathered from a man aged 40-49 years with acute or convalescent COVID-19.

The rearrangement uses TRBV2 and TRBJ2-1, with D unresolved. The CDR3 sequence is 12 residues long. CDR1 and CDR2 (germline): SNHLY, FYNNEI. V lost 6 bases and J lost 9, with 12 bases in between. DNA for the CDR3: TGTGCCAGCAGAGAGGTGCGCAGTGAGCAGTTCTTC. This codes for CASREVRSEQFF.

This clone has a handful of counts. This rearrangement joins TRBV19 to TRBJ2-1; 13 bases fit TRBD2. J gave up 4 bases and V 4 bases, and 1 base lay outside the gene matches. The CDR3 extends over 15 amino acids. Germline loops: CDR1 LNHDA, CDR2 SQIVND (reference sequence). CDR3 coding DNA: TGTGCCAGTAGTACACTAGCGGGGGGGTACAATGAGCAGTTCTTC. Translated: CASSTLAGGYNEQFF.

The V gene is TRBV7-2, the J gene TRBJ2-1, with 12 bases matching TRBD2. J lost 7 bases, V lost 3 bases, and 4 bases had no gene match. CDR3 length: 15 amino acids. Germline V CDR1 and CDR2: SGHTA, FQGNSA. This CDR3 reads CASSFLAGGQNEQFF. CDR3 DNA: TGTGCCAGCAGCTTCCTAGCGGGGGGGCAGAATGAGCAGTTCTTC. The full variable domain, in which reference TRBV7-2 and TRBJ2-1 provide the parts outside the CDR3, is GAGVSQSPSNKVTEKGKDVELRCDPISGHTALYWYRQSLGQGLEFLIYFQGNSAPDKSGLPSDRFSAERTGGSVSTLTIQRTQQEDSAVYLCASSFLAGGQNEQFFGPGTRLTVL.

V and J are TRBV6-5 and TRBJ1-2; 7 bases are shared with TRBD1. V lost 6 bases to trimming and J lost 0 bases; unmatched junction nucleotides: 7. CDR1 is MNHEY, CDR2 SVGAGI, per germline. The CDR3 contains 15 residues. The CDR3 bases are TGTGCCAGCAGGGCTAGACAGGGAACTAACTATGGCTACACCTTC. This translates into CASRARQGTNYGYTF.

The CDR3 DNA reads TGTGCCAGTGGCTACCTGTCCGGGACAGACTACACCGGGGAGCTGTTTTTT. Protein product: CASGYLSGTDYTGELFF. The V call is TRBV19, the J call TRBJ2-2, with 7 bases lining up with TRBD1. The CDR3 totals 17 residues. V lost 8 bases, J lost 3 bases, and 15 bases stayed unmatched. Per the germline V gene, CDR1 is LNHDA and CDR2 is SQIVND (reference sequence).

The chain is built from TRBV7-9 and TRBJ2-5; TRBD2 matches at 7 bases. This CDR3 has 16 amino acids. V lost 7 bases, J lost 0 bases, and 11 bases stayed unmatched. Per germline, CDR1 SEHNR and CDR2 FQNEAQ (reference sequence). The DNA for the CDR3 is TGTGCCAGCACCTGGGTGGCGGGAGACTACCAAGAGACCCAGTACTTC. This gives the protein CASTWVAGDYQETQYF.

The chain joins TRBV3-1 (or the pseudogene TRBV3-2) to TRBJ1-2; TRBD1 matches at 9 bases. The trim removed 4 bases at V and 10 bases at J, leaving 13 bases unmatched. The germline V gene has CDR1 LGHDT and CDR2 YNNKEL (reference sequence). This CDR3 has 15 residues. The CDR3: CASSPLAGQGKDYTF. CDR3 coding DNA: TGTGCCAGCAGCCCCCTCGCGGGACAGGGCAAGGACTACACCTTC.

This rearrangement joins TRBV5-8 to TRBJ2-5, with TRBD1 identical over 7 bases. Germline V gives CDR1 SGHTS, CDR2 YDEGEE. The V segment lost 3 bases and the J segment 4 bases; nucleotides outside the gene matches: 6. The CDR3 is made up of 14 amino acids. CDR3 region: CASSYTTGTETQYF. The CDR3 DNA is TGTGCCAGCAGCTATACGACAGGGACAGAGACCCAGTACTTC.

This chain connects TRBV30 to TRBJ2-7, with 7 bases that match TRBD1. Looked up from germline, CDR1 is GTSNPN and CDR2 is SVGIG (reference sequence). Trimming cost V 7 bases and J 1 base; bases outside gene matches: 10. This CDR3 contains 14 residues. The CDR3 loop reads CAFLAGTASYEQYF. CDR3 coding DNA: TGTGCCTTTCTAGCCGGGACAGCGTCCTACGAGCAGTACTTC.

Turning to this clone: The junction does not match germline at one end; this may be a read error. The CDR3 reads CASSRPGTGYYGYTF. In DNA form, the CDR3 reads TGTGCCAGCAGCCGTCCCGGGACAGGGTACTACGGCTACACCTTC. This sequence joins TRBV11-2 and TRBJ1-2; 9 bases agree with TRBD1. CDR3 size: 15 residues. Germline V gene lookup returns CDR1 SGHAT and CDR2 FQNNGV.

CDR3 sequence (DNA): TGCGCCAGCAGCCAAGAAGCGGGGGGATTGGAGACCCAGTACTTC. Translated: CASSQEAGGLETQYF. The chain recombines TRBV4-1 with TRBJ2-5; 9 bases fit TRBD2. Germline assignment: CDR1 MGHRA and CDR2 YSYEKL. Trimming took 0 bases from V and 5 from J; bases not matched to a gene: 4. This CDR3 contains 15 residues.

The rearrangement joins TRBV27 to TRBJ1-1; D unclear. V was cut by 6 bases and J by 1 base, with 12 bases left in between. The germline gives CDR1 MNHEY, CDR2 SMNVEV (reference sequence). The CDR3 contains 14 residues. CDR3 in amino acids: CASSPSRENTEAFF. The CDR3 coding sequence is TGTGCCAGCAGCCCTTCGAGGGAGAACACTGAAGCTTTCTTT.

This chain links TRBV7-9 with TRBJ1-6; D unresolved. Per germline, CDR1 SEHNR and CDR2 FQNEAQ (reference sequence). Trimming shortened V by 3 bases and J by 5 bases, and 8 bases separated the two germline ends. CDR3 size: 14 residues. The CDR3 bases are TGTGCCAGCAGCTTGACCAGGAATAATTCACCCCTCCACTTT. Translated, it gives CASSLTRNNSPLHF. The variable domain in full, completed from reference TRBV7-9 and TRBJ1-6, reads DTGVSQNPRHKITKRGQNVTFRCDPISEHNRLYWYRQTLGQGPEFLTYFQNEAQLEKSRLLSDRFSAERPKGSFSTLEIQRTEQGDSAMYLCASSLTRNNSPLHFGNGTRLTVT.

The CDR3 loop reads CAWRPQGLGYGYTF. In DNA, the CDR3 is TGTGCCTGGAGACCACAGGGGCTTGGCTATGGCTACACCTTC. The chain recombines TRBV30 with TRBJ1-2, with TRBD1 identical over 7 bases. Germline CDR1 GTSNPN, CDR2 SVGIG (reference sequence). This CDR3 is built from 14 residues. V lost 3 bases, J lost 4 bases, and 8 bases stayed unmatched.

This clone was counted only a few times. The V call is TRBV2, the J call TRBJ2-1; 11 nucleotides agree with TRBD1. Germline V CDR1 and CDR2: SNHLY, FYNNEI. The V gene end was trimmed by 5 bases and the J gene end by 6 bases; junction bases not matched to a gene: 12. This CDR3 comprises 17 residues. In DNA form, the CDR3 reads TGTGCCAGCAGTTATACCTCCGGGACAGGGGGTGGCAATGAGCAGTTCTTC. This encodes CASSYTSGTGGGNEQFF.

This clone was counted only a few times. The chain uses TRBV9 and TRBJ1-3; D not resolved. Germline CDR1 reads SGDLS; CDR2 reads YYNGEE. The V and J ends lost 1 base and 3 bases respectively, with 8 bases between them. CDR3 length: 14 residues. CDR3 in amino acids: CASSVLGDGNTIYF. CDR3 nucleotides: TGTGCCAGCAGCGTATTGGGAGATGGAAACACCATATATTTT.

The CDR3 DNA sequence: TGTGCCAGCAAGCTTACAGCTTACGAGCAGTACTTC. As protein: CASKLTAYEQYF. The chain is built from TRBV12-3 or TRBV12-4 and TRBJ2-7; D not certain. Trimming left V 7 bases short and J 4 bases short, with 11 bases between. The CDR3 runs 12 residues.

The genes are TRBV5-4 and TRBJ1-6, with a possible D match to TRBD1 (6 bases). The CDR3 runs 18 residues. Germline assignment: CDR1 SGHNT and CDR2 YYREEE (reference sequence). V lost 5 bases to trimming and J lost 7 bases, with 25 bases between them. The CDR3 bases are TGTGCCAGCAGATCTGGGACACGGTCAAGCGCCCGAAATTCACCCCTCCACTTT. Translated, it gives CASRSGTRSSARNSPLHF.

V usage is TRBV19 and J usage is TRBJ1-1; a possible D gene is TRBD1 (5 bases). This CDR3 region has 16 residues. V was trimmed by 5 bases and J by 7 bases, leaving 23 bases between them. In germline, CDR1 is LNHDA, CDR2 SQIVND (reference sequence). As DNA, the CDR3 is TGTGCCAGTAGTCCCCGTGGGTCGGAAGTCAGGGTTGAAGCTTTCTTT. This translates into CASSPRGSEVRVEAFF.

This clone came up a few times. The V call is TRBV27, the J call TRBJ1-1; D remains ambiguous. Germline V gene lookup returns CDR1 MNHEY and CDR2 SMNVEV (reference sequence). The CDR3 has 15 amino acids. The V end was cut by 5 bases, the J end by 7 bases, with 20 bases between. CDR3 sequence: CASSTAGRTPGEAFF. The CDR3 region has the DNA TGTGCCAGCAGTACGGCCGGACGGACTCCCGGTGAAGCTTTCTTT.